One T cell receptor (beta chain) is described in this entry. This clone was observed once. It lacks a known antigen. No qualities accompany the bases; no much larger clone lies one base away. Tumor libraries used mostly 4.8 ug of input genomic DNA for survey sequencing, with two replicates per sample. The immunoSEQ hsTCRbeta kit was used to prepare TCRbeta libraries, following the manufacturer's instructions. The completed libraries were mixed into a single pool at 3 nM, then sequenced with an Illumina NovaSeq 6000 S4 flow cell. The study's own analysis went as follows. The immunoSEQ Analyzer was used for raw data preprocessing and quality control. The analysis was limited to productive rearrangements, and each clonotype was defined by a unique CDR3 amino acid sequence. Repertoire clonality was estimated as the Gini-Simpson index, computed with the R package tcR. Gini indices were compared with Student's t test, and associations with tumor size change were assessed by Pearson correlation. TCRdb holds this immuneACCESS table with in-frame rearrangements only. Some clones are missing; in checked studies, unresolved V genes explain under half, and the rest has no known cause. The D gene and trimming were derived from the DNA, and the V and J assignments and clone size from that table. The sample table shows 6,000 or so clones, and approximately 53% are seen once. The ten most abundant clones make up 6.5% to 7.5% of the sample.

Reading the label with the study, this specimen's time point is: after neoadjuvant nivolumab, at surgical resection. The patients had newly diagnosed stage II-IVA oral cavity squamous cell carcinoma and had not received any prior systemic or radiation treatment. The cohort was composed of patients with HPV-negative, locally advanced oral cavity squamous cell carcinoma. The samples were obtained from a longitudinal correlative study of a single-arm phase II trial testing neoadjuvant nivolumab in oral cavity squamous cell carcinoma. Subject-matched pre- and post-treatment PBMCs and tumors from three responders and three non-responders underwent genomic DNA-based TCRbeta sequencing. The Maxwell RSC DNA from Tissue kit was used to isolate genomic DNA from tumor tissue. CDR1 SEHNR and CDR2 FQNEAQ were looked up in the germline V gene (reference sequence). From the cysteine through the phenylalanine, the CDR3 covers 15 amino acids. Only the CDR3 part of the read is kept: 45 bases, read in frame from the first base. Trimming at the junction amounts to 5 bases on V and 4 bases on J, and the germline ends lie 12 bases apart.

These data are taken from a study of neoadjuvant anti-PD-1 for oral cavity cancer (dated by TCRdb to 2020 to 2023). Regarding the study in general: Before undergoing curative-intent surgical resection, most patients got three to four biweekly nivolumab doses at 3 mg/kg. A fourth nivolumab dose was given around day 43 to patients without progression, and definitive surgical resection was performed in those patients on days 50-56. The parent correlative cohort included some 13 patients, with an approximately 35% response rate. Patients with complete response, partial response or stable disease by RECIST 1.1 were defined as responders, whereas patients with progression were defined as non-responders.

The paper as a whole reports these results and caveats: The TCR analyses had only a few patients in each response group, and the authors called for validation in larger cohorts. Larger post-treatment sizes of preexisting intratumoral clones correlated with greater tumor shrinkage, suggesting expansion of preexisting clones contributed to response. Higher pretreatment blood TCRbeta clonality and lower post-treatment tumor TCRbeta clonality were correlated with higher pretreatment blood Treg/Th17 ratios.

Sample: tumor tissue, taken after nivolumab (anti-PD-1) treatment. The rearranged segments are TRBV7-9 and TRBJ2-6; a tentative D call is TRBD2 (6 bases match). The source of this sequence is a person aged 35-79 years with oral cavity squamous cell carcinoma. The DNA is TGTGCCAGCAGCCCCCTAGCGAGGGGGGCCAACGTCCTGACTTTC. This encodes CASSPLARGANVLTF.